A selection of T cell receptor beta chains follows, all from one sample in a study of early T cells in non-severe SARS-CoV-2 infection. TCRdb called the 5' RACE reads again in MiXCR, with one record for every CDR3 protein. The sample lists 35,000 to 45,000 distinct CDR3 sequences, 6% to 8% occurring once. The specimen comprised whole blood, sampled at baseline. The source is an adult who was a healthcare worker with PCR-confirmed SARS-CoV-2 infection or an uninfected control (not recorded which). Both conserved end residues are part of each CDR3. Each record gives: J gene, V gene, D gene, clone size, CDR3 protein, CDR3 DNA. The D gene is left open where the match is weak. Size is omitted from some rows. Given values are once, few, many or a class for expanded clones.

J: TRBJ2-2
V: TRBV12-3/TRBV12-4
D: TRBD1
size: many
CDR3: CASRAQGAGELFF
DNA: TGTGCCAGCAGGGCTCAGGGGGCCGGGGAGCTGTTTTTT

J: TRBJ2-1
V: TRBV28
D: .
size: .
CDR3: CASSLLEGLEQFF
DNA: TGTGCCAGCAGTTTATTGGAGGGCCTTGAGCAGTTCTTC

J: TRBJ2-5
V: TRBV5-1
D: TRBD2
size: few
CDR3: CASSRAGSVQETQYF
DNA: TGCGCCAGCAGTCGAGCGGGGTCAGTTCAAGAGACCCAGTACTTC

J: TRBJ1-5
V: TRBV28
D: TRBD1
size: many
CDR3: CASSLDRGGQPQHF
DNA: TGTGCCAGCAGCCTCGACAGGGGAGGTCAGCCCCAGCATTTT

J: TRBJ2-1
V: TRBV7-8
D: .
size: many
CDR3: CASSFLDEQFF
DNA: TGTGCCAGCAGCTTTTTGGATGAGCAGTTCTTC

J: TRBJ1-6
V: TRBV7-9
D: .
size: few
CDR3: CASTFEGGLSNSPLHF
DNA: TGTGCCAGCACCTTTGAAGGGGGACTGAGTAATTCACCCCTCCACTTT

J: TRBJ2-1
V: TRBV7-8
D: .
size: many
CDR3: CASSLARKSHNEQFF
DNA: TGTGCCAGCAGCTTAGCGCGAAAGTCTCACAATGAGCAGTTCTTC

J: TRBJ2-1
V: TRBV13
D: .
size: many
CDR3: CASSLGTARSSYNEQFF
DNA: TGTGCCAGCAGCTTAGGGACAGCGCGAAGCTCCTACAATGAGCAGTTCTTC

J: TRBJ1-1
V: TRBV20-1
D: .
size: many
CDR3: CSASLSEWAVAFF
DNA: TGCAGTGCTAGCTTGTCTGAATGGGCCGTGGCTTTCTTT

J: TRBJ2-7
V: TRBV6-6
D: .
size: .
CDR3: CASSYSRGRGDEQYF
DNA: TGTGCCAGCAGTTACTCTCGGGGCAGGGGCGACGAGCAGTACTTC

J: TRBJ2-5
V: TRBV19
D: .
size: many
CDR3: CASSIDPRQTQYF
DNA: TGTGCCAGTAGTATAGATCCCAGGCAGACCCAGTACTTC

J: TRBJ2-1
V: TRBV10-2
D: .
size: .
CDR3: CASSVQRRYNEQFF
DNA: TGCGCCAGCAGTGTGCAGCGGAGATACAATGAGCAGTTCTTC

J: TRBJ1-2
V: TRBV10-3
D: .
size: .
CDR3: CAISPGEGYGYTF
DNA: TGTGCCATCAGTCCCGGGGAGGGCTATGGCTACACCTTC

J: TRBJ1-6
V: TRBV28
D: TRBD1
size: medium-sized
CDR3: CASKTGVDSPLHF
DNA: TGTGCCAGCAAGACAGGGGTAGATTCACCCCTCCACTTT

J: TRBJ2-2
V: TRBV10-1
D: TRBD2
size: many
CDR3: CASSVTSGSPGELFF
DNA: TGCGCCAGCAGTGTAACTAGCGGGAGTCCCGGGGAGCTGTTTTTT

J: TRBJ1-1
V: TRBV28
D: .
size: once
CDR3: CASIRGADTEAFF
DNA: TGTGCCAGCATACGAGGAGCTGACACTGAAGCTTTCTTT

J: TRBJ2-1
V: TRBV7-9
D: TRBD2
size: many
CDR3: CASSWRGPTSGRFGYNEQFF
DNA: TGTGCCAGCAGCTGGAGGGGGCCAACTAGCGGGAGGTTTGGCTACAATGAGCAGTTCTTC

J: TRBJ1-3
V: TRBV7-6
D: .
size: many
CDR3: CASSLGGRGNTIYF
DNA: TGTGCCAGCAGCTTAGGTGGCCGGGGAAACACCATATATTTT

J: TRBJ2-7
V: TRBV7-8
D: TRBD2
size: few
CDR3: CASSSSGTSYHEQYF
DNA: TGTGCCAGCAGCTCTTCCGGGACTAGCTACCACGAGCAGTACTTC

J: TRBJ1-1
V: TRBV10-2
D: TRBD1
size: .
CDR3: CASTLDRDTEAFF
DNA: TGCGCCAGCACCCTGGACAGGGACACTGAAGCTTTCTTT

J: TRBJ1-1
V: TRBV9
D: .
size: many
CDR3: CASTRGGELNTEAFVFF
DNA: TGTGCCAGCACCCGGGGGGGCGAATTAAACACTGAAGCTTTTGTTTTCTTT